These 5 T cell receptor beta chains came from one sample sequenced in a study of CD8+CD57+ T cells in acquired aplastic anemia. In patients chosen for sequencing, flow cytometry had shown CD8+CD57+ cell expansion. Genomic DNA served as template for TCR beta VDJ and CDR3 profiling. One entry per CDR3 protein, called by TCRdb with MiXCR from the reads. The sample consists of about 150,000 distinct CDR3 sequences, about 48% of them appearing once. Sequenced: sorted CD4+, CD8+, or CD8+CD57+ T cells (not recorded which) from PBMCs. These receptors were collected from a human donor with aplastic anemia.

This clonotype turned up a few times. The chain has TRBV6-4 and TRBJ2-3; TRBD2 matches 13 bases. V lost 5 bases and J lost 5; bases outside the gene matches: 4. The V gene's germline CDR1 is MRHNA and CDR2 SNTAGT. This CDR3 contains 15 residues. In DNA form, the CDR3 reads TGTGCCAGCAGTCAGACTAGCGGGGGGTTAGATACGCAGTATTTT. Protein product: CASSQTSGGLDTQYF.

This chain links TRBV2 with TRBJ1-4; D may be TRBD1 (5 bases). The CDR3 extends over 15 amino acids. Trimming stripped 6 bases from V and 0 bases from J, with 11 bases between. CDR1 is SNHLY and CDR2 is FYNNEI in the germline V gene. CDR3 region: CASRMGVATNEKLFF. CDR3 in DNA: TGTGCCAGCAGGATGGGGGTTGCAACTAATGAAAAACTGTTTTTT.

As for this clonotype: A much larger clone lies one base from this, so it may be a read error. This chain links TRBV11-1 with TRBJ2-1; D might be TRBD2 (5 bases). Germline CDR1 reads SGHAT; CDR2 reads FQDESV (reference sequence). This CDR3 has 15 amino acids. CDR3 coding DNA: TGTGCCAGCAGCTCGGGGATTAGCTCCTACAGTGAGCAGTTCTTC. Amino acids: CASSSGISSYSEQFF. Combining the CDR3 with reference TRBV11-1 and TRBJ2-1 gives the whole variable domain EAEVAQSPRYKITEKSQAVAFWCDPISGHATLYWYRQILGQGPELLVQFQDESVVDDSQLPKDRFSAERLKGVDSTLKIQPAELGDSAMYLCASSSGISSYSEQFFGPGTRLTVL.

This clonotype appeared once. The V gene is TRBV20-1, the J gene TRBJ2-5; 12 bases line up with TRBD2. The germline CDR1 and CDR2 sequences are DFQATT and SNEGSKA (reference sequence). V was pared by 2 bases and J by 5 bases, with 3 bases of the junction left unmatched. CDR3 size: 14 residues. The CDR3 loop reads CSARLAGGSETQYF. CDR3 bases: TGCAGTGCTAGACTAGCGGGAGGGTCTGAGACCCAGTACTTC.

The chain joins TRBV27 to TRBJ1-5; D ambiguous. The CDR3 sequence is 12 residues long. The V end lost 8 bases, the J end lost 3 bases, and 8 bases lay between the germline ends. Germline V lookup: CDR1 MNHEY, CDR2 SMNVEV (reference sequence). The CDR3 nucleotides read TGTGCCAGCGCCCAAACCAATCAGCCCCAGCATTTT. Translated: CASAQTNQPQHF.